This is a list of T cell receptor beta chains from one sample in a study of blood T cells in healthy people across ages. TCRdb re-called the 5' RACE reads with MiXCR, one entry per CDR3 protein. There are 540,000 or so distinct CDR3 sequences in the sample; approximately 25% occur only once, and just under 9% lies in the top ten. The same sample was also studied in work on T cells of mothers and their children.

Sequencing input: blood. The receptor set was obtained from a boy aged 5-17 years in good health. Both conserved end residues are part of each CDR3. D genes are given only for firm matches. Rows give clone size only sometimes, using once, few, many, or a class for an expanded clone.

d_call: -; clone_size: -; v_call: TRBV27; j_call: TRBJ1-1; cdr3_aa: CASSSNRAMTEAFF; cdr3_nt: TGTGCCAGCAGTAGCAACAGGGCGATGACTGAAGCTTTCTTT
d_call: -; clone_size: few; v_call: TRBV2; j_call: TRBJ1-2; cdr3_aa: CASSGQPLVRDYGYTF; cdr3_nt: TGTGCCAGCAGTGGACAGCCTCTCGTACGGGACTATGGCTACACCTTC
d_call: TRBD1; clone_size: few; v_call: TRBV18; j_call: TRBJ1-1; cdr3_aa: CASRDRPNTEAFF; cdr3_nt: TGTGCCAGTCGGGACAGGCCGAACACTGAAGCTTTCTTT
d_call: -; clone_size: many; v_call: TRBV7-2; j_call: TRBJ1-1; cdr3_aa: CASSPYLNTEAFF; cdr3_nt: TGTGCCAGCAGCCCGTACCTGAACACTGAAGCTTTCTTT
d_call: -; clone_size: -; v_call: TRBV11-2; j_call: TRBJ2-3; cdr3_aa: CASSHQLGTDTQYF; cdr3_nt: TGTGCCAGCAGCCACCAGTTGGGCACAGATACGCAGTATTTT
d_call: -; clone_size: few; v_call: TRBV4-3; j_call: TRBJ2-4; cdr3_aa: CASSHGRSLAKNIQYF; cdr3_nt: TGCGCCAGCAGCCACGGCAGGAGTCTAGCCAAAAACATTCAGTACTTC
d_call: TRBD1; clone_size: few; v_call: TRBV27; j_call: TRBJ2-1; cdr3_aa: CASREDRYNEQFF; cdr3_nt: TGTGCCAGCAGAGAGGACAGGTACAATGAGCAGTTCTTC
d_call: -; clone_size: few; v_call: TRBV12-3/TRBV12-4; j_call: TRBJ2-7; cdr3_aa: CASSLPPAYEQYF; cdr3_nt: TGTGCCAGCAGTTTGCCCCCTGCCTACGAGCAGTACTTC
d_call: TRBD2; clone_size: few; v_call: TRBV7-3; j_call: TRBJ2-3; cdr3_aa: CASSYCPGGPPDTQYF; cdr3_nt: TGTGCCAGCAGCTATTGCCCGGGGGGGCCTCCAGATACGCAGTATTTT
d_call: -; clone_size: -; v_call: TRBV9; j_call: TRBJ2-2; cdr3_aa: CASSVAGMDTGELFF; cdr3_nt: TGTGCCAGCAGCGTAGCTGGGATGGACACCGGGGAGCTGTTTTTT
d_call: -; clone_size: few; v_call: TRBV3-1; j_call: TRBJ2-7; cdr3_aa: CASSALNYEQYF; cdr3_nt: TGTGCCAGCAGCGCCCTCAACTACGAGCAGTACTTC
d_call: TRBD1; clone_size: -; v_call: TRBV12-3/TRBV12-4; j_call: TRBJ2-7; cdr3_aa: CASRAQGVRAYEQYF; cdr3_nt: TGTGCCAGCAGGGCACAGGGGGTTCGGGCCTACGAGCAGTACTTC
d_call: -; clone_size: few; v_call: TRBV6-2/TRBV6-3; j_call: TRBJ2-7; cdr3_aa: CASSYRLTYEQYF; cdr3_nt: TGTGCCAGCAGTTACAGGCTAACCTACGAGCAGTACTTC
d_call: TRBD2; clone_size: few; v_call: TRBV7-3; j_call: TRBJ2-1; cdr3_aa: CASSNQAGGSYNEQFF; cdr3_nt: TGTGCCAGCAGCAACCAAGCGGGAGGATCCTACAATGAGCAGTTCTTC
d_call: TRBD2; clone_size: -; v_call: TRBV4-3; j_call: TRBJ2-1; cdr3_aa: CASSQVRTSGSNEQFF; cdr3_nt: TGCGCCAGCAGCCAAGTCCGGACTAGCGGGAGCAATGAGCAGTTCTTC
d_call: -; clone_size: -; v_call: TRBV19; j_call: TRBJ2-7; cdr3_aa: CASSMWGPNYEQYF; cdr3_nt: TGTGCCAGTAGTATGTGGGGCCCGAACTACGAGCAGTACTTC
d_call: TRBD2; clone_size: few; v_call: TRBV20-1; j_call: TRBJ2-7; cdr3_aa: CSSFPSGGLISYEQYF; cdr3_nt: TGCAGTTCTTTCCCAAGCGGGGGATTAATCTCCTACGAGCAGTACTTC
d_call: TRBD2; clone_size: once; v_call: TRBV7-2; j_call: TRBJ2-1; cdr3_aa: CASSPTSGVYNAQFF; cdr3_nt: TGTGCCAGCAGCCCAACTAGCGGTGTCTACAATGCGCAGTTCTTC
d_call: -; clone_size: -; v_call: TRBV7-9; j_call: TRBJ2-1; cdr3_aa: CASRPPGLTYNEQFF; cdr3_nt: TGTGCCAGCAGACCCCCCGGACTGACCTACAATGAGCAGTTCTTC
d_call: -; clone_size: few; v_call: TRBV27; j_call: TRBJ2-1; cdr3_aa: CASSHQGASYNEQFF; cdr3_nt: TGTGCCAGCAGCCATCAAGGAGCGTCTTACAATGAGCAGTTCTTC
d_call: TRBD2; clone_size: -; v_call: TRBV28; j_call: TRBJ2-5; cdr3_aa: CASGPWTSGRLETQYF; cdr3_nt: TGTGCCAGCGGGCCCTGGACTAGCGGGAGATTAGAGACCCAGTACTTC
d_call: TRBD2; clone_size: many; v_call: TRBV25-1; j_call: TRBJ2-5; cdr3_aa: CASSEAGGPPETQYF; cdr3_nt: TGTGCCAGCAGTGAAGCGGGGGGCCCCCCAGAGACCCAGTACTTC
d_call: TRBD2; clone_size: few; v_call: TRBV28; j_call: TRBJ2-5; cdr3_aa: CASSFPDTGGEETQYF; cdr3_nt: TGTGCCAGCAGTTTCCCGGACACCGGGGGGGAAGAGACCCAGTACTTC
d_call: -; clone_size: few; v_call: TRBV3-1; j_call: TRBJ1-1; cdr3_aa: CASSQGGGANTEAFF; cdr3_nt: TGTGCCAGCAGCCAAGGGGGGGGCGCGAACACTGAAGCTTTCTTT
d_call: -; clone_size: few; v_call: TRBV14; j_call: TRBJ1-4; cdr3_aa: CASSPGFATNEKLFF; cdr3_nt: TGTGCCAGCAGCCCCGGGTTTGCAACTAATGAAAAACTGTTTTTT
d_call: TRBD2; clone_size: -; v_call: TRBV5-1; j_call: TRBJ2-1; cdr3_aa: CASSDLAGGVF; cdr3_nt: TGCGCCAGCAGCGATCTAGCGGGAGGGGTCTTC
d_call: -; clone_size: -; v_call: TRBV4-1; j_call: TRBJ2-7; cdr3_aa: CASSQDTNTGSFTYEQYF; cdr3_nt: TGCGCCAGCAGCCAAGATACGAACACAGGGTCCTTTACCTACGAGCAGTACTTC
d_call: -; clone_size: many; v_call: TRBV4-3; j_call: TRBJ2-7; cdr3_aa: CASSQAAGQPSYEQYF; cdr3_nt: TGCGCCAGCAGCCAAGCGGCGGGACAGCCCTCCTACGAGCAGTACTTC
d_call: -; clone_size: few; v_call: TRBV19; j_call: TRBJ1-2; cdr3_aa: CASSEGPVYGYTF; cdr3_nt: TGTGCCAGTAGTGAGGGACCGGTCTATGGCTACACCTTC
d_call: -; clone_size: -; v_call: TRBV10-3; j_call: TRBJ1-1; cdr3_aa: CAISSDLRRGAEAFF; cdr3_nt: TGTGCCATCAGTTCTGATCTGCGGAGGGGTGCTGAAGCTTTCTTT
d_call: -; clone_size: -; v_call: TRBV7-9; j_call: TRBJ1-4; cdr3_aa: CASSRDHDEKLFF; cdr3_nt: TGTGCCAGCAGCCGCGATCATGATGAAAAACTGTTTTTT
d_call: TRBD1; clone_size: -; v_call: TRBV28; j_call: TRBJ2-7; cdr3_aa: CASSFSGTGSYEQYF; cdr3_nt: TGTGCCAGCAGTTTCTCCGGGACAGGCTCCTACGAGCAGTACTTC
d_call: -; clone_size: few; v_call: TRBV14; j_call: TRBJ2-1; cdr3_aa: CASSHRDGGPLYNEQFF; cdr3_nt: TGTGCCAGCAGCCACCGGGACGGGGGGCCACTCTACAATGAGCAGTTCTTC
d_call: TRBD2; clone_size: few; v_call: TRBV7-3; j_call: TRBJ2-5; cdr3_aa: CASSSGGRNWGETQYF; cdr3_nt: TGTGCCAGCTCTAGCGGGGGGCGAAACTGGGGGGAGACCCAGTACTTC
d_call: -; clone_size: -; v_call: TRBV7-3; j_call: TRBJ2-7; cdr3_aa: CASSKGRGGEQYF; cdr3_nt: TGTGCCAGCAGCAAGGGCAGGGGAGGTGAGCAGTACTTC
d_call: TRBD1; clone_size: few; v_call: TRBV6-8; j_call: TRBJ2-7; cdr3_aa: CASSDRTGWYEQYF; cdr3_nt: TGTGCCAGCAGTGACCGGACAGGGTGGTACGAGCAGTACTTC
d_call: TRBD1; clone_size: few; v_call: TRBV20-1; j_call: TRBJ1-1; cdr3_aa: CSAPKLPGQGASGNTEAFF; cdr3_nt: TGCAGTGCCCCAAAGCTGCCGGGACAGGGGGCTTCTGGGAACACTGAAGCTTTCTTT
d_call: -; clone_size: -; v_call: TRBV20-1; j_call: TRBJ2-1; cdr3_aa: CSAIEQGLYNEQFF; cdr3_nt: TGCAGTGCTATCGAACAGGGCCTCTACAATGAGCAGTTCTTC
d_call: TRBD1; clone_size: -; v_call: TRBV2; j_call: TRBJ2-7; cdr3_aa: CASRGGQAFSYEQYF; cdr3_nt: TGTGCCAGCAGAGGGGGACAGGCGTTCTCCTACGAGCAGTACTTC